This TCR beta chain appears in the sequencing data of a study of cytomegalovirus exposure and HLA in healthy donors. A word on this clone: Its antigen is unknown. The junction departs from the called germline gene at one end, perhaps through a read error.

Germline-derived CDR1 and CDR2 are SSHAT and FNYEAQ (reference sequence). This CDR3 contains 19 residues. Whole-study results and caveats: An assumption of roughly uniform sequencing depth across donors underlay the presence/absence analyses. CMV serostatus was the sole immune exposure information available. Equally common other TCR beta chains were less clonally expanded than HLA-associated ones, a later analysis found. It was in a later analysis that TCR association rates were seen to vary by HLA locus, highest for DRB1 and lowest for HLA-C.

Researchers ran the PCR with 60 Vbeta and 13 Jbeta primers. Produced via immunoSEQ multiplex PCR; TCRdb's table is partial and in-frame only. This sample has under 200,000 clones, with 82% found just once. The chain is built from TRBV7-7 and TRBJ2-1; TRBD2 matches 9 bases. This TCR came from a girl aged 2 to 10 in good health and CMV-seropositive. Sequencing input: PBMCs. CDR3 residues: CASSLAPAGGPLRDNEQFF. In DNA, the CDR3 is TGTGCTAGCAGCTTAGCGCCAGCGGGAGGCCCGCTAAGGGACAATGAGCAGTTCTTC.